This is a list of T cell receptor beta chains from one sample in a study of Ad26.COV2.S vaccination and SARS-CoV-2 variants. Some clones are missing from TCRdb's copy, which holds only in-frame ones; the method was immunoSEQ multiplex PCR. The data hold about 410,000 clones, with 70% to 90% observed a single time. The sequences come from peripheral blood, collected in a trial of Ad26.COV2.S vaccine versus placebo. The receptors were gathered from a person aged 18-60 years who received the Ad26.COV2.S COVID-19 vaccine or a placebo. Each CDR3 is given without its conserved first and last residue. Each record gives: J gene, V gene, CDR3 protein.

>TRBJ1-3|TRBV5-1
ASSATSNSGNTIY
>TRBJ2-3|TRBV11-2
ASSLGPGRVLPDTQY
>TRBJ1-5|TRBV6-2/TRBV6-3
ASSYYGGGNQPQH
>TRBJ1-1|TRBV4-1
ASSQVRGGGGMNTEAF
>TRBJ2-5|TRBV7-9
ASSPQETQY
>TRBJ1-1|TRBV19
ASKEGNTEAF
>TRBJ2-3|TRBV5-6
ASSGLAEVTDTQY
>TRBJ1-1|TRBV12-3/TRBV12-4
ASSLFGGQGAF
>TRBJ1-1|TRBV30
AWKIREGTEAF
>TRBJ2-7|TRBV29-1
SVMRGAYEQY
>TRBJ1-6|TRBV27
ASSLSHTFNSPLH